This T cell receptor beta chain was retrieved from a study of beta chain features in type 1 diabetes. The entirety of the isolated RNA underwent reverse transcription, so expressed TCRB transcripts were sequenced. The method was immunoSEQ multiplex PCR; TCRdb's version includes in-frame clones alone and lacks a portion of them. The data show under 250,000 clones, roughly an eighth seen once. Study results and caveats: For patients, the naive, central memory and Treg TCRB repertoires appeared more alike than for healthy donors.

Each donor gave one heparinised blood draw averaging roughly 100 mL. Germline V gives CDR1 MNHNS, CDR2 SASEGT. The CDR3 consists of 14 residues. V gave up 6 bases and J gave up 8 bases; unmatched junction bases: 6. To note about this clone: Antigen unknown.

The J gene is TRBJ1-4, the V gene TRBV6-1, with TRBD1 matching 10 bases. This clonotype was obtained from a woman aged 40 to 50 in good health. Material: naive CD4+ T cells from blood. This CDR3 is CASRRDRGGEKLFF. The CDR3 DNA reads as TGTGCCAGCAGGAGGGACAGGGGTGGCGAAAAACTGTTTTTT.